These T cell receptor beta chains were read from a single sample in a study of T cell responses to AZD1222 COVID-19 vaccine. Here immunoSEQ multiplex PCR was the method, and the copy in TCRdb shows in-frame clones only, minus some. The sample lists 150,000 to 200,000 clones; roughly 90% were seen once. Sequenced here: peripheral blood, sampled 28 days after the second AZD1222 dose. The receptors here all came from an adult who received the AZD1222 COVID-19 vaccine. CDR3s include the opening cysteine and the closing phenylalanine or tryptophan. D genes are given only for firm matches. Part of the rows lack a size; the others show once, few, many or a class for expanded clones.

V gene	clone size	D gene	J gene	CDR3 DNA	CDR3 protein
TRBV5-1	once	NA	TRBJ2-1	TGCGCCAGCAGCTTGGGGGCTAGCGAAACGAATGAGCAGTTCTTC	CASSLGASETNEQFF
TRBV10-1	NA	NA	TRBJ2-7	TGCGCCAGCAGTGAGCCCGGTGGGGAGCAGTACTTC	CASSEPGGEQYF
TRBV18	NA	NA	TRBJ1-6	TGTGCCAGCTCACCTCCATATGGACCCCTCCACTTT	CASSPPYGPLHF
TRBV3-1/TRBV3-2	NA	NA	TRBJ2-2	TGTGCCAGCAGCCTCGGGTGGACCAACACCGGGGAGCTGTTTTTT	CASSLGWTNTGELFF
TRBV6-5	NA	NA	TRBJ1-4	TGTGCCAGCAGTTACTCGAGGAAAGATGAAAAACTGTTTTTT	CASSYSRKDEKLFF
TRBV19	once	TRBD1	TRBJ1-3	TGTGCCAGTAGTATCGACAGGGTGGCCGTCGGAAACACCATATATTTT	CASSIDRVAVGNTIYF
TRBV7-9	NA	TRBD2	TRBJ2-1	TGTGCCAGCAGTTCTCCACTAGCGGGAGGCTACAATGAGCAGTTCTTC	CASSSPLAGGYNEQFF
TRBV6-5	NA	NA	TRBJ2-7	TGTGCCAGCAGTTATAAACAGGGTTACGAGCAGTACTTC	CASSYKQGYEQYF
TRBV2	NA	NA	TRBJ2-3	TGTGCCAGCAGTGCTGGTCAGACAGATACGCAGTATTTT	CASSAGQTDTQYF
TRBV6-5	NA	NA	TRBJ2-3	TGTGCCAGCAGGCTCCCTAGCACAGATACGCAGTATTTT	CASRLPSTDTQYF
TRBV28	NA	NA	TRBJ1-5	TGTGCCAGCAGTCCCCAGGGAAACAATCAGCCCCAGCATTTT	CASSPQGNNQPQHF
TRBV6-5	NA	NA	TRBJ1-2	TGTGCCAGCAGCAGAGACATTAACTATGGCTACACCTTC	CASSRDINYGYTF
TRBV7-3	few	NA	TRBJ2-1	TGTGCCAGCAGCTTAGGGTCCAGCCACAATGAGCAGTTCTTC	CASSLGSSHNEQFF
TRBV6-5	NA	TRBD1	TRBJ1-4	TGTGCCAGCAGTTACACAGGGGGGCTGGGTAATGAAAAACTGTTTTTT	CASSYTGGLGNEKLFF
TRBV9	once	TRBD2	TRBJ2-5	TGTGCCAGCAGCGCCGGGGGGGAGTACCAAGAGACCCAGTACTTC	CASSAGGEYQETQYF
TRBV18	NA	TRBD1	TRBJ2-7	TGTGCCAGCTCACCAGGAGCGGGACAGGGGGCGTACGAGCAGTACTTC	CASSPGAGQGAYEQYF
TRBV7-9	NA	NA	TRBJ1-5	TGTGCCAGCAGCCAAGGTGGTCAGCCCCAGCATTTT	CASSQGGQPQHF
TRBV7-6	NA	TRBD2	TRBJ2-1	TGTGCCAGCAGCTTAGTTTTCGCGGGGGGGCAAGGCAATGAGCAGTTCTTC	CASSLVFAGGQGNEQFF
TRBV6-5	NA	NA	TRBJ2-2	TGTGCCAGCAGTCTGCGAACCGGGGAGCTGTTTTTT	CASSLRTGELFF
TRBV7-2	NA	TRBD2	TRBJ2-3	TGTGCCAGCAGCACGCTGCTGACTAGCGGGGGAAGCACAGATACGCAGTATTTT	CASSTLLTSGGSTDTQYF
TRBV3-1/TRBV3-2	NA	NA	TRBJ1-1	TGTGCCAGCAGCCAAGCGGGAATGAACACTGAAGCTTTCTTT	CASSQAGMNTEAFF
TRBV15	NA	TRBD2	TRBJ2-7	TGTGCCACCAGCAGGCATCAAGCGGGAGGCTACGAGCAGTACTTC	CATSRHQAGGYEQYF
TRBV19	NA	NA	TRBJ1-5	TGTGCCAGTAGTAGGACACCGTATAGCAATCAGCCCCAGCATTTT	CASSRTPYSNQPQHF
TRBV5-1	NA	NA	TRBJ2-3	TGCGCCAGCAGCTTGGGCGGGGTCCCAGATACGCAGTATTTT	CASSLGGVPDTQYF
TRBV27	once	NA	TRBJ2-7	TGTGCCAGCAGTTTACGAGGTTTGAATAGCGGCTCCTACGAGCAGTACTTC	CASSLRGLNSGSYEQYF
TRBV4-1	NA	NA	TRBJ2-1	TGCGCCAGCAGCCAATCCCGGGGGCCCCGCGATGAGCAGTTCTTC	CASSQSRGPRDEQFF
TRBV14	NA	TRBD1	TRBJ2-2	TGTGCCAGCAGCCGCATCACAGGGGGGAGCACCGGGGAGCTGTTTTTT	CASSRITGGSTGELFF
TRBV7-2	NA	NA	TRBJ1-6	TGTGCCAGTTGTGGGGGGGGCTGGCTACCCCTCCACTTT	CASCGGGWLPLHF
TRBV7-6	NA	NA	TRBJ2-1	TGTGCCAGCAGCTTCGTGGGGAGTAGCTCCTACAATGAGCAGTTCTTC	CASSFVGSSSYNEQFF
TRBV5-4	NA	NA	TRBJ1-1	TGTGCCAGCAGCCCACCACCGGTCAGTGAAGCTTTCTTT	CASSPPPVSEAFF
TRBV5-6	few	NA	TRBJ1-2	TGTGCCAGCAGCTTGAGAAGTTTGGGGTATGGCTACACCTTC	CASSLRSLGYGYTF
TRBV14	NA	NA	TRBJ1-6	TGTGCCAGCAGCCGTAGACGCGCTACAAGCTCCTATAATTCACCCCTCCACTTT	CASSRRRATSSYNSPLHF
TRBV19	NA	NA	TRBJ1-2	TGTGCCAGTAGCTCGTTTAACTATGGCTACACCTTC	CASSSFNYGYTF
TRBV7-2	once	NA	TRBJ1-1	TGTGCCAGCAGCTCTATGCGGACAGCGGTATTAATGAACACTGAAGCTTTCTTT	CASSSMRTAVLMNTEAFF
TRBV4-1	few	NA	TRBJ2-7	TGCGCCAGCAGCCAGAACTACGAGCAGTACTTC	CASSQNYEQYF